This T cell receptor beta chain was captured by sequencing in a study of regulatory T cells in long-lasting Graves disease (dated by TCRdb to the early 2020s). General notes on the study: To count as having persistent Graves' disease, a patient had to have received antithyroid drug treatment for over 5 years with TSH receptor autoantibodies remaining persistently positive. Persistent Graves' disease patients were compared with newly diagnosed Graves' disease patients by peripheral blood TCR sequencing and RNA sequencing. The study was registered as a clinical trial and conducted in China. A total of 35 or so samples were covered by TCR sequencing, comprising around 13 persistent and around 20 newly diagnosed Graves' disease patients. On average, persistent Graves' disease patients in the clinical cohort had been on antithyroid drugs for eight to twelve years.

The time point label for this specimen denotes: persistent/refractory GD, antithyroid drugs over 5 years with positive TRAb. For both TCR sequencing and RNA sequencing, RNA was extracted from PBMCs using TRIzol. Graves' disease was diagnosed according to American Thyroid Association guidelines. Patients for the study were recruited at an endocrinology department in Xi'an, China. Each patient gave approximately 9 milliliters of peripheral blood, collected in an EDTA anticoagulant tube. PBMCs were isolated by Ficoll Paque Plus density gradient separation without further T cell sorting. An Agilent 2100 Bioanalyzer and agarose gel were used to check RNA quality, while a NanoDrop 2000 measured RNA concentration. As regards this clonotype: Its recognized antigen is unknown. The sample holds no much larger clone one base away, and base qualities are not on file.

The receptor library was made with multiplex PCR. The instrument was an Illumina HiSeq 4000. CDR3 regions were amplified by Arm-PCR with iRepertoire HTBI primers to construct TCR beta libraries. Gel purification was performed on PCR products prior to sequencing. As for how the authors treated the data: A total of fewer than 80 TRBV and 14 TRBJ segments were identified across samples and were used for gene usage analysis of CDR3 amino acid clonotypes. COPE and FqMerger were used to merge the filtered high-quality paired reads into contigs. BLAST was used to align contigs to IMGT TRBV, TRBD and TRBJ reference genes, and CDR3 was defined according to IMGT. Highly expanded clones were defined as clonotypes with a frequency above 0.1%. Repertoire diversity was measured by Shannon entropy, and V-J evenness by the Gini coefficient. A clonotype was considered public if more than one individual shared it. TCRdb trimmed public reads at Q25 via fastp, called clones via MiXCR and kept in-frame beta chains. Every CDR3 protein is listed once, alongside the most common genes and DNA of its rows. For this entry, the V and J calls and clone size follow TCRdb and not the study's own pipeline. Recorded for this sample are a few hundred thousand distinct CDR3 sequences; roughly a quarter of them occurred a single time. About a quarter of the sample goes to the ten largest clones.

General conclusions and limits of the study: Preferential use of TRBV28, TRBJ1-2 and TRBJ2-5 was observed in persistent disease, whereas TRBV20-1 and TRBJ2-1 were favored in newly diagnosed disease. The study examined only peripheral blood because the primary lesion, thyroid tissue, could not be accessed. More public clonotypes were shared among persistent patients (under 3,000) than among newly diagnosed patients (roughly 1,000). As a limitation, the authors acknowledged that the small sample size may reduce accuracy. Compared with newly diagnosed patients, patients with persistent Graves' disease had lower TCR Shannon entropy and fewer highly expanded clones, which suggests clonal expansion. Sequencing and analysis were limited to the TCR beta chain.

V is clipped by 4 bases and J by 9 bases, and the sequence between their germline boundaries is 23 bases long. The CDR3 runs 16 residues from the cysteine to the phenylalanine. The read is trimmed to its CDR3 DNA, 48 bases read in frame from base 1. CDR1 and CDR2 were assigned from the germline V gene as SGDLS and YYNGEE. The chain joins TRBV9 to TRBJ2-1; the D gene is unclear. The specimen comprised peripheral blood mononuclear cells (PBMCs), sampled when the disease was refractory, from a patient treated with antithyroid drugs. The origin of this receptor is a female donor with Graves disease. The CDR3 protein: CASSLQGRKGWGEQFF. The DNA reads as follows: TGTGCCAGCAGCCTCCAAGGTCGGAAAGGGTGGGGTGAGCAGTTCTTC.